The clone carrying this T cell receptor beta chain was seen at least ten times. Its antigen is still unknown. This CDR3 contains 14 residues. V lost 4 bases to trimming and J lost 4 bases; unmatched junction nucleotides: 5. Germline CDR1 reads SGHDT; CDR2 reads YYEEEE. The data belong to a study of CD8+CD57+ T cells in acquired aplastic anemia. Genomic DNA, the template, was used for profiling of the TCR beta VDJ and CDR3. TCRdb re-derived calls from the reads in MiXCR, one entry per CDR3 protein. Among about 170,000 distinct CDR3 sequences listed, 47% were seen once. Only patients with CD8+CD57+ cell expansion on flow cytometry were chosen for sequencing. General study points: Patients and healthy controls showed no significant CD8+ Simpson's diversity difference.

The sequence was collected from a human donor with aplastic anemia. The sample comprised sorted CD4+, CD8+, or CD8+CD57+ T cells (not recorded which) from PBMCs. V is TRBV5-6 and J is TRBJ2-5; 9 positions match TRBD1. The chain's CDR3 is CASSPTGGRETQYF. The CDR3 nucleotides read TGTGCCAGCAGCCCGACAGGGGGTAGAGAGACCCAGTACTTC. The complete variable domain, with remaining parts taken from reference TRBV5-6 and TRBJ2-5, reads DAGVTQSPTHLIKTRGQQVTLRCSPKSGHDTVSWYQQALGQGPQFIFQYYEEEERQRGNFPDRFSGHQFPNYSSELNVNALLLGDSALYLCASSPTGGRETQYFGPGTRLLVL.